The 29 T cell receptor beta chains below come from one sample, sequenced in a study of cytomegalovirus exposure and HLA in healthy donors. The PCR was carried out with 60 Vbeta primers and 13 Jbeta primers. This table comes from immunoSEQ multiplex PCR, and its TCRdb copy is limited to in-frame clones, with some not included. The table records over 150,000 clones, 80% of them present only once. Sequenced sample: PBMCs. Receptor source: a young man in good health and CMV-seropositive.

As DNA, the CDR3 is TGTGCCAGCAGTTATCCGACTGAGGAGCTTGTCGCTTTCTTT. Translated: CASSYPTEELVAFF. The chain recombines TRBV6-6 with TRBJ1-1; D remains ambiguous. V lost 3 bases to trimming and J lost 11 bases, with 19 bases between them. This CDR3 spans 14 amino acids. Germline lookup yields CDR1 MNHNY and CDR2 SVGAGI (reference sequence).

This clone appeared once. This rearrangement joins TRBV2 to TRBJ2-7; D is possibly TRBD1 (5 bases). Trimming left V 6 bases short and J 1 base short, with 10 bases between. Germline V gene sequence: CDR1 SNHLY, CDR2 FYNNEI. There are 13 residues in the CDR3. The CDR3 DNA reads TGTGCCAGCAGAGGCACAGGATCCTACGAGCAGTACTTC. Amino acids: CASRGTGSYEQYF.

V and J are TRBV4-1 and TRBJ2-3; D is uncertain. V was pared by 0 bases and J by 2 bases, with 6 bases between. The V gene's germline CDR1 is MGHRA and CDR2 YSYEKL. This CDR3 contains 14 residues. CDR3 bases: TGCGCCAGCAGCCAAGATTTCGTCACAGATACGCAGTATTTT. This encodes CASSQDFVTDTQYF.

The CDR3 sequence is CSVGGTGGHEQFF. The CDR3 nucleotides read TGCAGCGTTGGGGGGACAGGGGGCCATGAGCAGTTCTTC. The chain uses TRBV29-1 and TRBJ2-1; 12 bases align to TRBD1. The V gene's germline CDR1 is SQVTM and CDR2 ANQGSEA. The CDR3 has 13 residues. The V and J ends lost 4 bases and 8 bases, in that order; junction bases with no gene match: 3.

The chain combines TRBV18 with TRBJ1-2; D might be TRBD1 (6 bases). Trimming pared 3 bases from V and 1 base from J, leaving 18 bases between. CDR1 and CDR2 (germline): KGHSH, LQKENI. This CDR3 contains 17 residues. CDR3 nucleotides: TGTGCCAGCTCACCCGAGAAGGCAGGGACACTTAACTATGGCTACACCTTC. It encodes CASSPEKAGTLNYGYTF.

J is TRBJ1-1 and V is TRBV11-2; TRBD1 might be the D (5 bases). The CDR3 covers 13 residues. Per the germline V gene, CDR1 is SGHAT and CDR2 is FQNNGV. The germline V and J ends were trimmed by 1 base and 7 bases, with 10 bases remaining between them. The CDR3 reads CASSLVRGGEAFF. The CDR3 DNA is TGTGCCAGCAGCTTAGTTCGCGGGGGTGAAGCTTTCTTT.

This chain joins TRBV27 and TRBJ2-7; TRBD1 aligns across 9 bases. From germline, CDR1 is MNHEY and CDR2 SMNVEV (reference sequence). CDR3 length equals 15 residues. The ends lost 6 bases at V and 2 bases at J; junction bases unmatched: 8. CDR3 coding DNA: TGTGCCAGCAGAGGCTACCGGGACAGGGCCTACGAGCAGTACTTC. This sequence encodes CASRGYRDRAYEQYF.

The V gene is TRBV11-1, the J gene TRBJ1-2; no reliable D call. This CDR3 has 13 amino acids. Trimming removed 3 bases at V and 7 bases at J, with 12 bases between. The V gene's germline CDR1 is SGHAT and CDR2 FQDESV (reference sequence). CDR3 DNA sequence: TGTGCCAGCAGCTTCCAACCTACAGTTGGCTACACCTTC. It specifies CASSFQPTVGYTF.

This clone was counted only a few times. The rearrangement joins TRBV9 to TRBJ2-3; 10 nucleotides match TRBD2. Trimming took 4 bases from V and 5 from J; bases not matched to a gene: 4. Germline CDR1 SGDLS, CDR2 YYNGEE. CDR3 size: 14 residues. CDR3 sequence: CASSLSGRGDTQYF. The CDR3 nucleotides read TGTGCCAGCAGCCTGAGCGGGAGGGGAGATACGCAGTATTTT. Full variable domain (outside the CDR3, taken from reference TRBV9 and TRBJ2-3): DSGVTQTPKHLITATGQRVTLRCSPRSGDLSVYWYQQSLDQGLQFLIQYYNGEERAKGNILERFSAQQFPDLHSELNLSSLELGDSALYFCASSLSGRGDTQYFGPGTRLTVL.

The sample holds a few counts of this clone. V usage is TRBV5-4 and J usage is TRBJ2-5; possibly TRBD1 for D (5 bases). Trimming removed 6 bases from V and 0 bases from J, with 6 bases in between. The CDR3 contains 12 residues. The germline V gene has CDR1 SGHNT and CDR2 YYREEE (reference sequence). For the CDR3, the DNA is TGTGCCAGCAAGGACAACCAAGAGACCCAGTACTTC. Translating gives CASKDNQETQYF.

The rearrangement uses TRBV27 and TRBJ1-5, with no clear D. CDR1 and CDR2 (germline): MNHEY, SMNVEV (reference sequence). Trimming removed 8 bases at V and 10 bases at J, with 21 bases between. CDR3 length: 14 residues. CDR3: CASRPRVAISPQHF. The CDR3 coding sequence is TGTGCCAGCCGTCCCCGGGTGGCAATCAGCCCCCAGCATTTT.

The chain carries TRBV15 and TRBJ2-3; D is possibly TRBD2 (9 bases). The CDR3 length is 21 residues. Germline-derived CDR1 and CDR2 are LNHNV and YYDKDF (reference sequence). Trimming pared 3 bases from V and 2 bases from J, leaving 30 bases between. CDR3 sequence: CATSSANGQGGLAGSTDTQYF. CDR3 DNA sequence: TGTGCCACCAGCAGCGCTAACGGACAGGGCGGGCTAGCGGGATCCACAGATACGCAGTATTTT.

The chain links TRBV25-1 to TRBJ2-3; 10 positions match TRBD2. Looked up from germline, CDR1 is MGHDK and CDR2 is SYGVNS. The CDR3 has 15 residues. J gave up 0 bases and V 8 bases, and 5 bases lay outside the gene matches. The CDR3 nucleotides are TGTGCCAGCGGGAGAGCGGGAGGGAGCACAGATACGCAGTATTTT. Protein: CASGRAGGSTDTQYF.

This clone has a handful of counts. The chain recombines TRBV9 with TRBJ2-3, with a possible D match to TRBD1 (7 bases). The length of the CDR3 is 15 residues. Germline CDR1 and CDR2: SGDLS and YYNGEE. V was trimmed by 4 bases and J by 3 bases, leaving 15 bases between them. CDR3 sequence (DNA): TGTGCCAGCAGCCCCCCAGGGGGGCGAACAGATACGCAGTATTTT. Residues: CASSPPGGRTDTQYF.

V usage is TRBV27 and J usage is TRBJ1-5; D remains ambiguous. Trimming took 5 bases from V and 3 from J, leaving 11 bases between them. The CDR3 covers 14 residues. Germline CDR1 is MNHEY and CDR2 is SMNVEV (reference sequence). CDR3 DNA sequence: TGTGCCAGCAGTCGCGGACTGCACAATCAGCCCCAGCATTTT. This translates into CASSRGLHNQPQHF.

In this sample, this clone turned up once. This chain links TRBV10-3 with TRBJ2-7; 9 nucleotides agree with TRBD1. The CDR3 is 14 amino acids. Unmatched junction bases numbered 4, after V lost 6 bases and J lost 1 base. CDR1 is ENHRY, CDR2 SYGVKD, per germline. Here the CDR3 reads CAIRGTGSSYEQYF. In nucleotides, the CDR3 is TGTGCCATCAGAGGGACAGGGTCATCCTACGAGCAGTACTTC.

The chain combines TRBV4-1 with TRBJ1-2; D gene ambiguous. Trimming took 0 bases from V and 4 from J, leaving 9 bases between them. The CDR3 consists of 14 residues. Per the germline V gene, CDR1 is MGHRA and CDR2 is YSYEKL. The CDR3 region has the DNA TGCGCCAGCAGCCAAGAACCGGGAACCTATGGCTACACCTTC. It codes for CASSQEPGTYGYTF.

This clone was counted between two and nine times. This sequence joins TRBV2 and TRBJ1-1, with no clear D. With 6 bases removed from V and 4 bases from J, the gap between germline ends came to 9 bases. There are 12 residues in the CDR3. The V gene's germline CDR1 is SNHLY and CDR2 FYNNEI. CDR3 in amino acids: CASRHSGTEAFF. In nucleotides, the CDR3 is TGTGCCAGCAGACATTCGGGCACTGAAGCTTTCTTT.

The chain couples TRBV19 to TRBJ2-1; 11 positions match TRBD2. V shed 4 bases and J 6 bases; nucleotides not matched to a gene: 5. The germline V gene encodes CDR1 LNHDA and CDR2 SQIVND (reference sequence). The CDR3 length is 15 residues. The CDR3 here is CASSTLAGGFNEQFF. In DNA, the CDR3 is TGTGCCAGTAGTACCCTAGCGGGAGGCTTCAATGAGCAGTTCTTC. The variable domain in full, completed from reference TRBV19 and TRBJ2-1, reads DGGITQSPKYLFRKEGQNVTLSCEQNLNHDAMYWYRQDPGQGLRLIYYSQIVNDFQKGDIAEGYSVSREKKESFPLTVTSAQKNPTAFYLCASSTLAGGFNEQFFGPGTRLTVL.

The chain links TRBV27 to TRBJ1-5; 12 nucleotides agree with TRBD1. Germline V gives CDR1 MNHEY, CDR2 SMNVEV (reference sequence). The CDR3 is 15 residues long. Germline trimming cut 6 bases from V and 7 bases from J; bases unmatched to any gene: 7. CDR3 in amino acids: CASSRGQGAVQPQHF. As DNA, the CDR3 is TGTGCCAGCAGCCGGGGACAGGGGGCCGTGCAGCCCCAGCATTTT.

The table lists this clone with a few counts. The chain employs TRBV19 and TRBJ2-2; tentative D call: TRBD2 (6 bases). This CDR3 is 16 amino acids long. Germline loops: CDR1 LNHDA, CDR2 SQIVND (reference sequence). Trimming took 1 base from V and 2 from J, leaving 11 bases between them. The CDR3 reads CASSIGGTRNTGELFF. Written as DNA, the CDR3 is TGTGCCAGTAGTATAGGCGGGACTCGCAACACCGGGGAGCTGTTTTTT. The entire variable domain, with the rest obtained from reference TRBV19 and TRBJ2-2, is as follows: DGGITQSPKYLFRKEGQNVTLSCEQNLNHDAMYWYRQDPGQGLRLIYYSQIVNDFQKGDIAEGYSVSREKKESFPLTVTSAQKNPTAFYLCASSIGGTRNTGELFFGEGSRLTVL.

The chain carries TRBV28 and TRBJ1-4; the match to TRBD1 covers 8 bases. CDR1 MDHEN and CDR2 SYDVKM come from the germline V gene. V shed 6 bases, J shed 6 bases, and the junction held 9 bases outside the gene matches. This CDR3 comprises 15 residues. CDR3 in DNA: TGTGCCAGCAGCCCAGGGGGCAGGGGATATGAAAAACTGTTTTTT. Protein sequence: CASSPGGRGYEKLFF.

CDR3 coding DNA: TGTGCCAGCAGCCTCGGAGGGACCTCTAACTATGGCTACACCTTC. It yields the protein CASSLGGTSNYGYTF. This chain links TRBV6-5 with TRBJ1-2, with a weak D call TRBD1 (5 bases). The CDR3 is 15 amino acids. Germline assignment: CDR1 MNHEY and CDR2 SVGAGI. The V gene lost 6 bases and the J gene lost 0 bases, with 14 bases spanning the gap.

The J gene is TRBJ2-1, the V gene TRBV13; 10 bases are shared with TRBD1. CDR3 length equals 13 residues. Germline V gene data show CDR1 as PRHDT and CDR2 as FYEKMQ (reference sequence). The ends lost 1 base at V and 15 bases at J; junction bases unmatched: 6. CDR3 bases: TGTGCCAGCAGCTTAGACGGGACAGGGGTCGCGTTCTTC. Its translation: CASSLDGTGVAFF.

This rearrangement joins TRBV7-9 to TRBJ1-2; D is possibly TRBD1 (6 bases). V lost 5 bases, J lost 0 bases, and 10 bases lay in between. The CDR3 is 14 residues long. Per germline, CDR1 SEHNR and CDR2 FQNEAQ (reference sequence). CDR3 residues: CASSAAGANYGYTF. CDR3 bases: TGTGCCAGCAGCGCCGCAGGGGCTAACTATGGCTACACCTTC. Variable domain in full (rest from reference TRBV7-9 and TRBJ1-2): DTGVSQNPRHKITKRGQNVTFRCDPISEHNRLYWYRQTLGQGPEFLTYFQNEAQLEKSRLLSDRFSAERPKGSFSTLEIQRTEQGDSAMYLCASSAAGANYGYTFGSGTRLTVV.

This clone was seen only a few times. The rearrangement uses TRBV5-1 and TRBJ1-1, with TRBD1 matching over 9 bases. V shed 6 bases and J 1 base; nucleotides not matched to a gene: 10. Germline V CDR1 and CDR2: SGHRS, YFSETQ. CDR3 length equals 16 residues. CDR3 sequence: CASNDRDRAENTEAFF. In DNA, the CDR3 is TGCGCCAGCAACGACCGGGACAGGGCGGAGAACACTGAAGCTTTCTTT.

V usage is TRBV28 and J usage is TRBJ2-2, with a tentative D call TRBD1 (7 bases). The CDR3 spans 15 residues. V was cut by 5 bases and J by 5 bases, with 15 bases left in between. CDR1 is MDHEN, CDR2 SYDVKM, per germline. The CDR3 sequence is CASSTRGDGTGELFF. CDR3 nucleotide sequence: TGTGCCAGCAGTACCAGGGGGGATGGGACCGGGGAGCTGTTTTTT.

The rearrangement links TRBV6-6 to TRBJ2-7; 9 nucleotides align to TRBD1. The CDR3 totals 16 residues. Germline values: CDR1 MNHNY, CDR2 SVGAGI (reference sequence). V gave up 8 bases and J gave up 6 bases; unmatched junction bases: 17. The CDR3 sequence: CASAEQGASVGSEQYF. The CDR3 DNA is TGTGCCAGCGCCGAACAGGGGGCTTCGGTAGGGAGCGAGCAGTACTTC.

V and J are TRBV5-4 and TRBJ1-2; D may be TRBD1 (5 bases). This CDR3 is 13 amino acids long. The germline CDR1 and CDR2 sequences are SGHNT and YYREEE (reference sequence). Trimming took off 4 bases at V and 1 base at J, with 8 bases between the two ends. This chain's CDR3 is CASSPDSNYGYTF. CDR3 coding DNA: TGTGCCAGCAGCCCAGACAGTAACTATGGCTACACCTTC. Using reference TRBV5-4 and TRBJ1-2 for the parts outside the CDR3, the full variable domain is ETGVTQSPTHLIKTRGQQVTLRCSSQSGHNTVSWYQQALGQGPQFIFQYYREEENGRGNFPPRFSGLQFPNYSSELNVNALELDDSALYLCASSPDSNYGYTFGSGTRLTVV.